This T cell receptor beta chain came from a study of T cell responses to AZD1222 COVID-19 vaccine. General study findings and limits: Sampled repertoires all dated from after the peak T cell response. Spike-wide vaccine-associated CD4 TCRs dominated at 160-218 and 743-854. Once two AZD1222 doses were given, Spike-specific TCR breadth and depth went up. Recipients of AZD1222 seropositive at baseline numbered only 5 to 7.

The repertoire was sequenced with immunoSEQ multiplex PCR; TCRdb's copy has only in-frame clones and lacks some. The data hold around 110,000 clones, with 87% observed a single time. With regard to this clone: What it binds is unknown.

The ends lost 3 bases at V and 7 bases at J; junction bases unmatched: 3. The CDR3 length is 14 residues. Germline V lookup: CDR1 MDHEN, CDR2 SYDVKM. Material: peripheral blood, obtained 28 days after the second AZD1222 dose. The chain joins TRBV28 to TRBJ2-7, with 13 positions matching TRBD2. The source is an adult who received the AZD1222 COVID-19 vaccine. Written as DNA, the CDR3 is TGTGCCAGCAGTTTGGGACTAGCGGGAAGGGAGCAGTACTTC. It encodes CASSLGLAGREQYF.